A single sample is the source of the 5 T cell receptor beta chains below, sequenced in a study of blood T cell repertoires in COVID-19. Method: immunoSEQ multiplex PCR; TCRdb's copy keeps in-frame clones and lacks some. This table holds 70,000 or so clones, around 74% found once. Sample: peripheral blood. The receptors were gathered from a man aged 55-75 years with COVID-19, enrolled during active disease.

The chain links TRBV28 to TRBJ2-2; possible D gene TRBD1, 6 bases. Germline CDR1 and CDR2: MDHEN and SYDVKM. The CDR3 is 14 residues long. V gave up 3 bases and J gave up 4 bases, with 9 bases separating them. The CDR3, as DNA: TGTGCCAGCAGTTTCTTGGGGGCCACCGGGGAGCTGTTTTTT. Translated: CASSFLGATGELFF.

The chain has TRBV5-6 and TRBJ2-2; TRBD1 agrees at 7 bases. The CDR3 extends over 15 amino acids. In germline, CDR1 is SGHDT, CDR2 YYEEEE. V gave up 4 bases and J gave up 2 bases; unmatched junction bases: 5. The CDR3 DNA reads TGTGCCAGCAGCCAGACAGGGATTAACACCGGGGAGCTGTTTTTT. Amino acid sequence: CASSQTGINTGELFF.

The V and J genes are TRBV2 and TRBJ2-1; 9 bases are shared with TRBD2. Looked up from germline, CDR1 is SNHLY and CDR2 is FYNNEI. V was pared by 2 bases and J by 3 bases, with 2 bases of the junction left unmatched. The CDR3 totals 15 residues. Written as DNA, the CDR3 is TGTGCCAGCAGTGAAACGCGGGGGGGCTACAATGAGCAGTTCTTC. It translates to CASSETRGGYNEQFF.

This clone was seen just once. This chain joins TRBV10-2 and TRBJ1-5; a weak D match, TRBD1 (5 bases). V lost 3 bases and J lost 0, with 12 bases in between. This CDR3 is 16 amino acids long. Germline V gene lookup returns CDR1 WSHSY and CDR2 SAAADI. CDR3 bases: TGCGCCAGCAGTGAACGACAGCTCTATAGCAATCAGCCCCAGCATTTT. Translation gives CASSERQLYSNQPQHF.

The V gene is TRBV5-5, the J gene TRBJ1-6; no clear D gene. Germline-derived CDR1 and CDR2 are SGHKS and YYEKEE (reference sequence). This CDR3 region has 13 residues. Trimming took 3 bases from V and 8 from J, leaving 9 bases between them. CDR3 sequence: CASSSSDYSPLHF. CDR3 DNA: TGTGCCAGCAGCTCATCAGATTATTCACCCCTCCACTTT.